This T cell receptor (beta chain) was captured in a study of patients and donors after allogeneic stem cell transplantation. This clonotype ranks as medium-sized. V was pared by 5 bases and J by 7 bases, with 8 bases of the junction left unmatched. The CDR3 runs 15 residues. Via MiXCR, TCRdb re-called the RT-PCR reads, giving one row per CDR3 protein. Here the sample spans 7,300 or so distinct CDR3 sequences, 12% being singletons. This sequence joins TRBV12-3 or TRBV12-4 and TRBJ2-2, with 9 bases matching TRBD1. The source is a human donor who was either an allogeneic HSCT recipient or a stem cell or donor lymphocyte infusion donor (not recorded which). It is not recorded whose cells these are; they may come from a transplant donor. The material sequenced was blood, either unsorted or a sorted T cell fraction (not recorded which). CDR3 sequence reads: CASSPGTGLGGELFF. CDR3 coding DNA: TGTGCCAGCAGTCCCGGGACAGGGTTGGGCGGGGAGCTGTTTTTT.